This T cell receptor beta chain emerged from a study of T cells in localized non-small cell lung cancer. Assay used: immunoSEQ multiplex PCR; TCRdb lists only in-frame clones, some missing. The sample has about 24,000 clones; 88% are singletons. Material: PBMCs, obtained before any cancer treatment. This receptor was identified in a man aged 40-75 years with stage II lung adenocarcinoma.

CDR3 nucleotide sequence: TGCGCCAGCAGGGGGACAGGGGTTAAGCAGTACTTC. Encoded protein: CASRGTGVKQYF. The chain couples TRBV5-1 to TRBJ2-7; 10 bases map to TRBD1. The V gene's germline CDR1 is SGHRS and CDR2 YFSETQ. The CDR3 is 12 residues long. V shed 5 bases, J shed 8 bases, and the junction held 4 bases outside the gene matches.